A selection of T cell receptor beta chains follows, all from one sample in a study of blood T cell repertoires in COVID-19. Clones were sequenced by immunoSEQ multiplex PCR, and TCRdb holds only the in-frame ones, with some missing. The sample holds 120,000 or so clones, about 88% seen once. Sample: peripheral blood. All receptors come from an elderly woman with acute or convalescent COVID-19. Each CDR3 is given with its conserved first and last residue. The order of the fields is D gene, V gene, clone size, J gene, CDR3 protein, CDR3 DNA. The D gene is left open where the match is weak. Clone sizes are given selectively: once, few, many, or a class where the clone is expanded.

D gene: NA
V gene: TRBV2
clone size: NA
J gene: TRBJ1-1
CDR3 protein: CASSDAGFAEAFF
CDR3 DNA: TGTGCCAGCAGTGACGCGGGGTTCGCTGAAGCTTTCTTT

D gene: NA
V gene: TRBV18
clone size: medium-sized
J gene: TRBJ1-1
CDR3 protein: CASSREGGLRINTEAFF
CDR3 DNA: TGTGCCAGCTCCCGGGAGGGGGGGCTCAGGATAAACACTGAAGCTTTCTTT

D gene: NA
V gene: TRBV10-3
clone size: medium-sized
J gene: TRBJ2-3
CDR3 protein: CAIRVIRGGTDTQYF
CDR3 DNA: TGTGCCATCAGGGTAATAAGGGGCGGCACAGATACGCAGTATTTT

D gene: TRBD1
V gene: TRBV4-3
clone size: NA
J gene: TRBJ1-2
CDR3 protein: CASSQGTGGSGYTF
CDR3 DNA: TGCGCCAGCAGCCAAGGGACAGGGGGAAGTGGCTACACCTTC

D gene: TRBD1
V gene: TRBV18
clone size: NA
J gene: TRBJ1-2
CDR3 protein: CASSSDRGSGYTF
CDR3 DNA: TGTGCCAGCTCATCGGACAGGGGGTCTGGCTACACCTTC

D gene: TRBD1
V gene: TRBV9
clone size: NA
J gene: TRBJ2-1
CDR3 protein: CASSAGQGRYNEQFF
CDR3 DNA: TGTGCCAGCAGCGCCGGACAGGGGAGGTACAATGAGCAGTTCTTC

D gene: NA
V gene: TRBV5-5
clone size: NA
J gene: TRBJ1-1
CDR3 protein: CASSLGGGAGQAFF
CDR3 DNA: TGTGCCAGCAGCTTGGGTGGGGGCGCCGGTCAAGCTTTCTTT

D gene: NA
V gene: TRBV5-1
clone size: NA
J gene: TRBJ1-2
CDR3 protein: CASSLGLGYTF
CDR3 DNA: TGCGCCAGCAGCTTGGGGCTTGGCTACACCTTC

D gene: NA
V gene: TRBV7-2
clone size: NA
J gene: TRBJ1-3
CDR3 protein: CASNGGIGNTIYF
CDR3 DNA: TGTGCCAGTAATGGGGGGATTGGAAACACCATATATTTT

D gene: NA
V gene: TRBV15
clone size: NA
J gene: TRBJ1-4
CDR3 protein: CATSRGATNEKLFF
CDR3 DNA: TGTGCCACCAGCCGGGGGGCAACTAATGAAAAACTGTTTTTT

D gene: NA
V gene: TRBV4-2
clone size: NA
J gene: TRBJ2-7
CDR3 protein: CASSQVGGYEQYF
CDR3 DNA: TGTGCCAGCAGCCAAGTTGGCGGCTACGAGCAGTACTTC

D gene: TRBD1
V gene: TRBV7-3
clone size: NA
J gene: TRBJ2-7
CDR3 protein: CASSQGQGVGEQYF
CDR3 DNA: TGTGCCAGCAGTCAGGGACAGGGGGTGGGGGAGCAGTACTTC

D gene: TRBD1
V gene: TRBV18
clone size: NA
J gene: TRBJ2-7
CDR3 protein: CASSASTVGGQEGEQYF
CDR3 DNA: TGTGCCAGCTCAGCTTCGACCGTGGGGGGACAGGAAGGCGAGCAGTACTTC

D gene: NA
V gene: TRBV5-1
clone size: NA
J gene: TRBJ1-3
CDR3 protein: CANRSGYGNTIYF
CDR3 DNA: TGCGCCAACCGGTCGGGGTACGGAAACACCATATATTTT

D gene: NA
V gene: TRBV19
clone size: once
J gene: TRBJ2-2
CDR3 protein: CASRPGHLATGELFF
CDR3 DNA: TGTGCCAGTAGACCGGGACATCTGGCGACCGGGGAGCTGTTTTTT

D gene: TRBD1
V gene: TRBV13
clone size: NA
J gene: TRBJ1-2
CDR3 protein: CASSSWTGGKGGNGYTF
CDR3 DNA: TGTGCCAGCAGCTCTTGGACAGGGGGCAAGGGGGGAAATGGCTACACCTTC

D gene: NA
V gene: TRBV9
clone size: once
J gene: TRBJ2-5
CDR3 protein: CASSALWSETQYF
CDR3 DNA: TGTGCCAGCAGCGCGCTTTGGAGTGAGACCCAGTACTTC

D gene: NA
V gene: TRBV5-1
clone size: NA
J gene: TRBJ2-5
CDR3 protein: CASSFSATGQETQYF
CDR3 DNA: TGCGCCAGCAGCTTCAGCGCCACGGGCCAAGAGACCCAGTACTTC

D gene: NA
V gene: TRBV7-6
clone size: few
J gene: TRBJ1-6
CDR3 protein: CASSLSLDSNSPLHF
CDR3 DNA: TGTGCCAGCAGCTTAAGCCTGGACAGTAATTCACCCCTCCACTTT

D gene: NA
V gene: TRBV18
clone size: NA
J gene: TRBJ2-5
CDR3 protein: CASSPEQGEETQYF
CDR3 DNA: TGTGCCAGCTCACCGGAGCAGGGTGAAGAGACCCAGTACTTC

D gene: TRBD1
V gene: TRBV5-3
clone size: NA
J gene: TRBJ2-1
CDR3 protein: CARILPRDRGINEQFF
CDR3 DNA: TGTGCCAGAATACTACCCCGGGACAGGGGGATCAATGAGCAGTTCTTC

D gene: TRBD1
V gene: TRBV7-2
clone size: once
J gene: TRBJ2-2
CDR3 protein: CASQTTGGKWTGELFF
CDR3 DNA: TGTGCCAGCCAGACAACAGGGGGAAAGTGGACCGGGGAGCTGTTTTTT

D gene: NA
V gene: TRBV5-1
clone size: NA
J gene: TRBJ2-7
CDR3 protein: CASSPQGSGDYRPYEQYF
CDR3 DNA: TGCGCCAGCAGTCCACAGGGATCGGGGGACTACCGACCCTACGAGCAGTACTTC

D gene: TRBD1
V gene: TRBV5-8
clone size: NA
J gene: TRBJ2-1
CDR3 protein: CASIKTGSSYNEQFF
CDR3 DNA: TGTGCCAGCATCAAGACAGGGAGCTCCTACAATGAGCAGTTCTTC

D gene: NA
V gene: TRBV7-3
clone size: NA
J gene: TRBJ1-6
CDR3 protein: CASSQGKGRPLHF
CDR3 DNA: TGTGCCAGCAGTCAGGGCAAGGGGCGTCCCCTCCACTTT

D gene: NA
V gene: TRBV9
clone size: NA
J gene: TRBJ1-1
CDR3 protein: CASSVVLGQNTEAFF
CDR3 DNA: TGTGCCAGCAGCGTAGTATTGGGCCAGAACACTGAAGCTTTCTTT

D gene: TRBD2
V gene: TRBV11-3
clone size: NA
J gene: TRBJ2-6
CDR3 protein: CASSSSGGAGANVLTF
CDR3 DNA: TGTGCCAGCAGCAGTAGCGGGGGGGCTGGGGCCAACGTCCTGACTTTC

D gene: NA
V gene: TRBV12-3/TRBV12-4
clone size: NA
J gene: TRBJ1-6
CDR3 protein: CASSLLENSPLHF
CDR3 DNA: TGTGCCAGCAGCCTTCTTGAGAATTCACCCCTCCACTTT

D gene: NA
V gene: TRBV12-5
clone size: NA
J gene: TRBJ1-4
CDR3 protein: CASGLGLATNEKLFF
CDR3 DNA: TGTGCTAGTGGTTTGGGACTTGCAACTAATGAAAAACTGTTTTTT

D gene: TRBD1
V gene: TRBV5-6
clone size: NA
J gene: TRBJ2-7
CDR3 protein: CASSIGQGGTYEQYF
CDR3 DNA: TGTGCCAGCAGCATTGGACAGGGGGGGACCTACGAGCAGTACTTC

D gene: NA
V gene: TRBV5-6
clone size: NA
J gene: TRBJ1-2
CDR3 protein: CASSGPDSEIGGYGYTF
CDR3 DNA: TGTGCCAGCAGCGGCCCGGACAGCGAAATTGGTGGCTATGGCTACACCTTC

D gene: TRBD1
V gene: TRBV20-1
clone size: NA
J gene: TRBJ1-2
CDR3 protein: CSAGQGYGYTF
CDR3 DNA: TGCAGTGCCGGACAGGGCTATGGCTACACCTTC

D gene: NA
V gene: TRBV2
clone size: NA
J gene: TRBJ2-7
CDR3 protein: CASSESSYEQYF
CDR3 DNA: TGTGCCAGCAGTGAGTCTTCCTACGAGCAGTACTTC

D gene: NA
V gene: TRBV18
clone size: NA
J gene: TRBJ1-2
CDR3 protein: CASSPEDSSHYGYTF
CDR3 DNA: TGTGCCAGCTCACCCGAGGACAGCTCACACTATGGCTACACCTTC

D gene: NA
V gene: TRBV7-2
clone size: NA
J gene: TRBJ2-3
CDR3 protein: CASSPQRTTDTQYF
CDR3 DNA: TGTGCCAGCAGCCCGCAGCGGACCACAGATACGCAGTATTTT

D gene: NA
V gene: TRBV4-3
clone size: NA
J gene: TRBJ1-4
CDR3 protein: CASSLLPAGLNEKLFF
CDR3 DNA: TGCGCCAGCAGCCTACTACCGGCCGGTTTAAATGAAAAACTGTTTTTT

D gene: NA
V gene: TRBV21-1
clone size: NA
J gene: TRBJ1-4
CDR3 protein: CASSIGGVATNEKLFF
CDR3 DNA: TGTGCCAGCAGCATCGGGGGAGTTGCAACTAATGAAAAACTGTTTTTT

D gene: TRBD2
V gene: TRBV11-1
clone size: once
J gene: TRBJ2-6
CDR3 protein: CASSLGGTGANVLTF
CDR3 DNA: TGTGCCAGCAGCCTGGGGGGGACTGGGGCCAACGTCCTGACTTTC

D gene: NA
V gene: TRBV11-2
clone size: NA
J gene: TRBJ1-1
CDR3 protein: CASSLMGSGGWTEAFF
CDR3 DNA: TGTGCCAGCAGCTTAATGGGAAGCGGGGGCTGGACTGAAGCTTTCTTT

D gene: TRBD1
V gene: TRBV3-1/TRBV3-2
clone size: NA
J gene: TRBJ2-3
CDR3 protein: CASSPRTGTTDTQYF
CDR3 DNA: TGTGCCAGCAGCCCTCGGACAGGGACCACAGATACGCAGTATTTT

D gene: NA
V gene: TRBV27
clone size: NA
J gene: TRBJ1-1
CDR3 protein: CASSPREVGTEAFF
CDR3 DNA: TGTGCCAGCAGTCCACGGGAGGTGGGCACTGAAGCTTTCTTT

D gene: TRBD1
V gene: TRBV27
clone size: NA
J gene: TRBJ1-1
CDR3 protein: CASSLYTGANTEAFF
CDR3 DNA: TGTGCCAGCAGTTTATACACAGGGGCGAACACTGAAGCTTTCTTT

D gene: NA
V gene: TRBV5-5
clone size: few
J gene: TRBJ1-2
CDR3 protein: CASSPTGTQGRHGYTF
CDR3 DNA: TGTGCCAGCAGCCCAACCGGGACCCAGGGGCGGCATGGCTACACCTTC

D gene: TRBD2
V gene: TRBV10-3
clone size: NA
J gene: TRBJ2-2
CDR3 protein: CAISESRGRDYATGELFF
CDR3 DNA: TGTGCCATCAGTGAGTCGAGAGGTCGGGACTACGCGACCGGGGAGCTGTTTTTT

D gene: NA
V gene: TRBV5-4
clone size: once
J gene: TRBJ1-1
CDR3 protein: CASSIDVGQDFF
CDR3 DNA: TGTGCCAGCAGCATTGACGTGGGCCAGGATTTCTTT

D gene: NA
V gene: TRBV5-1
clone size: NA
J gene: TRBJ2-7
CDR3 protein: CASSYTGQGTYEQYF
CDR3 DNA: TGCGCCAGCAGCTATACAGGGCAAGGAACCTACGAGCAGTACTTC

D gene: TRBD1
V gene: TRBV3-1/TRBV3-2
clone size: NA
J gene: TRBJ1-4
CDR3 protein: CASTTGGAGEKLFF
CDR3 DNA: TGTGCCAGCACTACAGGGGGGGCTGGAGAAAAACTGTTTTTT

D gene: TRBD2
V gene: TRBV5-5
clone size: NA
J gene: TRBJ2-3
CDR3 protein: CASSGLAGGPGTQYF
CDR3 DNA: TGTGCCAGCAGTGGTCTAGCGGGAGGGCCGGGTACGCAGTATTTT

D gene: NA
V gene: TRBV20-1
clone size: once
J gene: TRBJ1-1
CDR3 protein: CSASDPREGTEAFF
CDR3 DNA: TGCAGTGCTAGTGACCCCAGGGAGGGGACTGAAGCTTTCTTT

D gene: NA
V gene: TRBV5-1
clone size: NA
J gene: TRBJ2-5
CDR3 protein: CASSFRGSQETQYF
CDR3 DNA: TGCGCCAGCAGCTTCAGGGGTTCCCAAGAGACCCAGTACTTC

D gene: NA
V gene: TRBV27
clone size: NA
J gene: TRBJ1-2
CDR3 protein: CASSSGQNGYTF
CDR3 DNA: TGTGCCAGCAGTTCCGGACAGAATGGCTACACCTTC

D gene: TRBD1
V gene: TRBV7-9
clone size: NA
J gene: TRBJ1-4
CDR3 protein: CASNQLSGQGGKLFF
CDR3 DNA: TGTGCCAGCAACCAACTATCGGGACAGGGGGGAAAACTGTTTTTT

D gene: TRBD1
V gene: TRBV5-4
clone size: NA
J gene: TRBJ1-4
CDR3 protein: CASSSGTGGRSNEKLFF
CDR3 DNA: TGTGCCAGCAGCTCCGGGACAGGGGGTAGATCTAATGAAAAACTGTTTTTT

D gene: NA
V gene: TRBV5-6
clone size: NA
J gene: TRBJ1-2
CDR3 protein: CASSFTGGYTF
CDR3 DNA: TGTGCCAGCAGCTTCACAGGTGGCTACACCTTC

D gene: NA
V gene: TRBV15
clone size: NA
J gene: TRBJ1-5
CDR3 protein: CATSRETYLSNQPQHF
CDR3 DNA: TGTGCCACCAGCAGAGAGACTTACCTTAGCAATCAGCCCCAGCATTTT

D gene: NA
V gene: TRBV19
clone size: NA
J gene: TRBJ2-3
CDR3 protein: CASSIDGPSSSSDTQYF
CDR3 DNA: TGTGCCAGTAGTATAGATGGCCCGTCTAGTTCTTCCGATACGCAGTATTTT

D gene: NA
V gene: TRBV9
clone size: NA
J gene: TRBJ2-1
CDR3 protein: CASSKIGAVEQFF
CDR3 DNA: TGTGCCAGCAGCAAAATAGGGGCGGTTGAGCAGTTCTTC

D gene: TRBD1
V gene: TRBV5-8
clone size: once
J gene: TRBJ1-2
CDR3 protein: CASSLVARGYGYTF
CDR3 DNA: TGTGCCAGCAGCTTGGTGGCCAGGGGGTATGGCTACACCTTC

D gene: TRBD1
V gene: TRBV7-2
clone size: NA
J gene: TRBJ1-5
CDR3 protein: CASSADAGQVSPQHF
CDR3 DNA: TGTGCCAGCAGCGCGGACGCGGGACAGGTTTCGCCCCAGCATTTT

D gene: NA
V gene: TRBV10-3
clone size: NA
J gene: TRBJ2-3
CDR3 protein: CAIKEEGRGTDTQYF
CDR3 DNA: TGTGCCATCAAAGAGGAAGGCAGGGGCACAGATACGCAGTATTTT